Listed below are T cell receptor beta chains from one sample, sequenced in a study of blood T cell repertoires in COVID-19. Here immunoSEQ multiplex PCR was the method, and the copy in TCRdb shows in-frame clones only, minus some. The data hold 40,000 to 50,000 clones, with approximately 91% observed a single time. Sequenced: peripheral blood. The receptors stem from a human donor in a cohort sampled during active COVID-19. Each CDR3 is given with its conserved first and last residue. Some rows have no size entry. The others give once, few or many, or a class for an expanded clone.

clone_size	v_call	j_call	cdr3_aa
-	TRBV7-2	TRBJ1-3	CASSLYASSGNTIYF
-	TRBV19	TRBJ1-1	CASSRDRDRSIMNTEAFF
-	TRBV6-2/TRBV6-3	TRBJ2-1	CASSREEYNEQFF
-	TRBV10-3	TRBJ2-2	CAITGQAGTNTGELFF
-	TRBV4-1	TRBJ1-3	CASSQVFLQGSGNTIYF
-	TRBV6-5	TRBJ2-7	CASSYIGGAYEQYF
-	TRBV7-2	TRBJ1-6	CASSQKARGYSPLHF
few	TRBV2	TRBJ1-2	CASRSEGAHGYTF
once	TRBV7-2	TRBJ1-2	CASSSPAGGLDYGYTF
-	TRBV29-1	TRBJ2-5	CSVRDSAETQYF
-	TRBV7-6	TRBJ2-7	CASSVHPPLAGVSYEQYF
-	TRBV7-8	TRBJ2-7	CASSLDGSSEQYF
-	TRBV5-1	TRBJ2-7	CASSPGTSGGGYEQYF
few	TRBV7-2	TRBJ1-3	CASSYSTPDYLSRGNTIYF
-	TRBV5-1	TRBJ2-7	CASSSDRGHEQYF
once	TRBV7-2	TRBJ1-2	CASSLGGQGAGGYTF
-	TRBV6-2/TRBV6-3	TRBJ1-4	CASSYRVGGEKLFF
-	TRBV27	TRBJ1-1	CASSFNQEAFF
few	TRBV7-2	TRBJ1-6	CASSLAHGPLHF
-	TRBV6-6	TRBJ1-2	CASSQGPHIPLYGYTF
-	TRBV27	TRBJ2-7	CASREGGSYEQYF
-	TRBV6-2/TRBV6-3	TRBJ1-5	CASSRGTGQATQPQHF
-	TRBV6-5	TRBJ1-1	CASISQGGTEAFF
-	TRBV2	TRBJ1-1	CASMADRVKEAFF
-	TRBV10-1	TRBJ2-2	CASGQGPGELFF
-	TRBV2	TRBJ1-2	CATKDRALNYGYTF
-	TRBV2	TRBJ1-5	CASSEGTGDNQPQHF
once	TRBV18	TRBJ1-1	CASSPQEVNMNTEAFF
-	TRBV9	TRBJ1-4	CASSGDRGRGEKLFF
-	TRBV27	TRBJ1-6	CASSLVSGATYNSPLHF
-	TRBV18	TRBJ1-1	CASFKMDGNQAFF
-	TRBV19	TRBJ1-1	CASSIRQGMTEAFF
-	TRBV6-2/TRBV6-3	TRBJ1-5	CASSSRDINQPQHF
once	TRBV10-3	TRBJ1-4	CAISDGLDEKLFF
-	TRBV5-4	TRBJ1-6	CASRYDRGQSPLHF
-	TRBV6-5	TRBJ2-7	CASSYGSGGIYEQYF
once	TRBV5-6	TRBJ1-2	CASSSAGGAYGYTF